This T cell receptor beta chain was captured by sequencing in a study of T cell repertoires in cytomegalovirus infection. Turning to the study itself: CMV infection and matching HLA type were both indicated by public TCR beta signatures.

The CDR3 is 15 residues long. Germline lookup yields CDR1 SGHVT and CDR2 SQSDAQ. With 2 bases clipped from V and 10 bases from J, the junction kept 5 bases outside the gene matches. TCRdb re-called the reads with MiXCR, one entry per CDR3 protein. The sample consists of approximately 170,000 distinct CDR3 sequences, around 15% of them appearing once. This clonotype was found a few times. V gene TRBV7-4 combines with J gene TRBJ2-1, with 13 bases that match TRBD2. The specimen was PBMCs. This clonotype originated in a human donor in good health (CMV status not recorded). Some clones in this sample may be carry-over from other donors' samples. The chain's CDR3 is CASSLSGTSGTEQFF. DNA of the CDR3: TGTGCCAGCAGCTTATCCGGGACTAGCGGGACGGAGCAGTTCTTC.